The 22 T cell receptor beta chains in this list originate from one sample, sequenced in a study of blood T cell repertoires in COVID-19. Method: immunoSEQ multiplex PCR; TCRdb's copy keeps in-frame clones and lacks some. In the table there are 120,000 to 150,000 clones, about 87% of which are singletons. The sequenced material came from peripheral blood. These receptor sequences come from a woman aged 50 to 65 with active or convalescent COVID-19.

This sequence joins TRBV9 and TRBJ1-2, with a possible D match to TRBD1 (5 bases). This CDR3 is 17 amino acids long. The germline V and J ends were trimmed by 4 bases and 3 bases, with 22 bases remaining between them. Germline V gene data show CDR1 as SGDLS and CDR2 as YYNGEE. The CDR3 protein is CASSPVRGERDYYGYTF. In DNA, the CDR3 is TGTGCCAGCAGCCCAGTACGGGGGGAAAGAGATTACTATGGCTACACCTTC.

This chain links TRBV27 with TRBJ1-1; tentatively, D is TRBD1 (5 bases). The CDR3 runs to 15 residues. Per the germline V gene, CDR1 is MNHEY and CDR2 is SMNVEV (reference sequence). Trimming removed 8 bases from V and 2 bases from J, with 18 bases in between. The CDR3 coding sequence is TGTGCCAGCCACCGCGGGGTGGGGGGAAACACTGAAGCTTTCTTT. Translation: CASHRGVGGNTEAFF.

The chain uses TRBV18 and TRBJ2-5; 9 nucleotides align to TRBD2. The germline CDR1 and CDR2 sequences are KGHSH and LQKENI. V lost 1 base to trimming and J lost 3 bases; unmatched junction nucleotides: 3. CDR3 size: 15 residues. The DNA for the CDR3 is TGTGCCAGCTCACCACGACTAGCGGAAGAAGAGACCCAGTACTTC. It codes for CASSPRLAEEETQYF.

The chain has TRBV5-4 and TRBJ1-2, with TRBD1 matching over 8 bases. V lost 4 bases, J lost 8 bases, and 10 bases stayed unmatched. From germline, CDR1 is SGHNT and CDR2 YYREEE (reference sequence). This CDR3 region has 14 residues. The CDR3 reads CASSPPGGARGYTF. CDR3 in DNA: TGTGCCAGCAGCCCCCCAGGGGGCGCGCGGGGCTACACCTTC. Based on the CDR3 plus reference TRBV5-4 and TRBJ1-2, the full variable domain is ETGVTQSPTHLIKTRGQQVTLRCSSQSGHNTVSWYQQALGQGPQFIFQYYREEENGRGNFPPRFSGLQFPNYSSELNVNALELDDSALYLCASSPPGGARGYTFGSGTRLTVV.

The gene calls are TRBV19 and TRBJ2-5; 10 positions agree with TRBD1. The V segment lost 5 bases and the J segment 5 bases; nucleotides outside the gene matches: 8. The CDR3 runs 15 residues. Germline-derived CDR1 and CDR2 are LNHDA and SQIVND (reference sequence). The CDR3 sequence is CASSVGTGAGETQYF. The DNA for the CDR3 is TGTGCCAGTAGTGTCGGGACAGGGGCGGGTGAGACCCAGTACTTC.

V usage is TRBV3-1 (or the pseudogene TRBV3-2) and J usage is TRBJ1-1, with 10 bases aligning to TRBD1. V dropped 4 bases and J dropped 6; count of bases not matched to a gene: 8. Germline V gene lookup returns CDR1 LGHDT and CDR2 YNNKEL (reference sequence). The CDR3 runs to 15 residues. CDR3 amino acids: CASSPPGDRGSEAFF. The CDR3, as DNA: TGTGCCAGCAGCCCCCCTGGGGACAGGGGATCTGAAGCTTTCTTT.

The chain joins TRBV19 to TRBJ1-5; 12 positions agree with TRBD1. The V segment lost 1 base and the J segment 2 bases; nucleotides outside the gene matches: 3. The germline gives CDR1 LNHDA, CDR2 SQIVND (reference sequence). The CDR3 runs to 17 residues. CDR3: CASSIVGTGGGNQPQHF. The CDR3 DNA follows: TGTGCCAGTAGTATAGTAGGGACAGGGGGCGGCAATCAGCCCCAGCATTTT. The full variable domain, in which reference TRBV19 and TRBJ1-5 provide the parts outside the CDR3, is DGGITQSPKYLFRKEGQNVTLSCEQNLNHDAMYWYRQDPGQGLRLIYYSQIVNDFQKGDIAEGYSVSREKKESFPLTVTSAQKNPTAFYLCASSIVGTGGGNQPQHFGDGTRLSIL.

DNA of the CDR3: TGCGCCAGCAGCTTAGTTACAGGGGGCTCCTACGAGCAGTACTTC. Its translation: CASSLVTGGSYEQYF. The chain couples TRBV5-1 to TRBJ2-7; TRBD1 matches at 8 bases. With 2 bases clipped from V and 0 bases from J, the junction kept 4 bases outside the gene matches. Germline CDR1 is SGHRS and CDR2 is YFSETQ. The length of the CDR3 is 15 residues.

In its sample, this clone was seen a few times. The rearrangement uses TRBV11-2 and TRBJ2-7, with D tentatively TRBD1 (5 bases). The CDR3 length is 14 residues. V was clipped by 1 base and J by 2 bases, with 9 bases between them. From germline, CDR1 is SGHAT and CDR2 FQNNGV. This CDR3 reads CASSLVVGPYEQYF. The CDR3 DNA is TGTGCCAGCAGCTTAGTGGTGGGGCCCTACGAGCAGTACTTC.

The rearrangement links TRBV29-1 to TRBJ1-3; D is unclear. The CDR3 totals 14 residues. Germline CDR1 is SQVTM and CDR2 is ANQGSEA. V dropped 0 bases and J dropped 0 bases, with 6 bases sitting between them. Here the CDR3 DNA reads TGCAGCGTTGAAGAATGGAGCTCTGGAAACACCATATATTTT. Its protein product is CSVEEWSSGNTIYF. The full variable domain, with the rest looked up from reference TRBV29-1 and TRBJ1-3, is SAVISQKPSRDICQRGTSLTIQCQVDSQVTMMFWYRQQPGQSLTLIATANQGSEATYESGFVIDKFPISRPNLTFSTLTVSNMSPEDSSIYLCSVEEWSSGNTIYFGEGSWLTVV.

This clone is a singleton in its sample. The chain has TRBV4-1 and TRBJ1-4; a possible D gene is TRBD1 (5 bases). Deletions cut 6 bases from V and 4 bases from J, with 9 bases between. The CDR3 has 13 residues. The germline gives CDR1 MGHRA, CDR2 YSYEKL. CDR3 DNA: TGCGCCAGCAGGGAGGGGTTTAATGAAAAACTGTTTTTT. Translation: CASREGFNEKLFF.

The chain employs TRBV7-9 and TRBJ1-1, with 7 bases aligning to TRBD1. Losses at the gene ends were 2 bases for V and 7 bases for J; bases not matched to a gene: 4. Germline CDR1 SEHNR, CDR2 FQNEAQ (reference sequence). The CDR3 is 13 amino acids. Here the CDR3 reads CASSLRGPGEAFF. The CDR3 nucleotides read TGTGCCAGCAGCTTAAGGGGGCCTGGTGAAGCTTTCTTT.

V and J are TRBV27 and TRBJ1-2; no clear D gene. Germline V gene data show CDR1 as MNHEY and CDR2 as SMNVEV (reference sequence). There are 14 residues in the CDR3. V was trimmed by 2 bases and J by 8 bases, leaving 15 bases between them. The CDR3, as DNA: TGTGCCAGCAGTTTAACCAAGGCGGGTGGAGGCTACACCTTC. This codes for CASSLTKAGGGYTF.

The V and J genes are TRBV11-2 and TRBJ2-5; D is uncertain. Germline V gene sequence: CDR1 SGHAT, CDR2 FQNNGV. V was pared by 7 bases and J by 4 bases, with 7 bases between. The CDR3 contains 11 residues. CDR3 nucleotides: TGTGCCAGCACCACGGGAGAGACCCAGTACTTC. It translates to CASTTGETQYF.

V and J are TRBV7-2 and TRBJ2-3, with 8 bases that match TRBD2. CDR1 is SGHTA and CDR2 is FQGNSA in the germline V gene. Trimming removed 4 bases from V and 10 bases from J; junction bases left unmatched: 13. The CDR3 covers 15 residues. The CDR3, as DNA: TGTGCCAGCAGCTACCACGGGGGGGCCAGGGGTGCGCAGTATTTT. It yields the protein CASSYHGGARGAQYF.

J is TRBJ2-7 and V is TRBV3-1 (or the pseudogene TRBV3-2); 7 bases line up with TRBD2. The junction had 8 bases not matched to a gene; V was cut back by 4 bases and J by 2 bases. Germline V gene data show CDR1 as LGHDT and CDR2 as YNNKEL (reference sequence). This CDR3 region has 15 residues. CDR3: CASSPAPGRTYEQYF. CDR3 nucleotides: TGTGCCAGCAGCCCCGCCCCCGGGAGGACCTACGAGCAGTACTTC.

The count of this clone is one. The chain uses TRBV6-5 and TRBJ2-5, with D possibly TRBD2 on 6 matching bases. The V gene lost 10 bases and the J gene lost 4 bases, with 22 bases spanning the gap. The germline V gene encodes CDR1 MNHEY and CDR2 SVGAGI. The CDR3 loop spans 15 amino acids. In DNA, the CDR3 is TGTGCCACCACCCCTAGAAAGGGAGGCAGAGAGACCCAGTACTTC. It encodes CATTPRKGGRETQYF.

The V and J genes are TRBV6-2 or TRBV6-3 and TRBJ1-3, with a weak D call TRBD1 (5 bases). V lost 2 bases and J lost 2, with 13 bases in between. CDR3 size: 16 residues. Germline CDR1 is MNHEY and CDR2 is SVGEGT. In nucleotides, the CDR3 is TGTGCCAGCAGTTACGGGGCAGTCACCCCTGGAAACACCATATATTTT. Amino acid sequence: CASSYGAVTPGNTIYF.

The DNA of the CDR3 is TGTGCCAGCAGCTTATCAGGGGGCTTCGGGAATTCACCCCTCCACTTT. Its translation: CASSLSGGFGNSPLHF. The rearrangement joins TRBV7-3 to TRBJ1-6, with 8 bases lining up with TRBD1. V dropped 2 bases and J dropped 7; count of bases not matched to a gene: 7. Germline CDR1 SGHTA, CDR2 FQGTGA. This CDR3 is 16 amino acids long.

This chain joins TRBV23-1 and TRBJ1-5; 7 bases fit TRBD1. TRBV23-1 is given ORF status, its function remaining uncertain. This CDR3 is 15 amino acids long. Trimming at V came to 4 bases and at J to 4 bases, leaving 7 bases not matched to a gene. CDR3 amino acids: CASSPKVTGNQPQHF. The CDR3 DNA follows: TGCGCCAGCAGTCCCAAAGTGACAGGGAATCAGCCCCAGCATTTT.

This chain joins TRBV29-1 and TRBJ1-1, with 7 bases that match TRBD1. This CDR3 spans 12 amino acids. Germline V gene data show CDR1 as SQVTM and CDR2 as ANQGSEA. V shed 6 bases, J shed 6 bases, and the junction held 7 bases outside the gene matches. The CDR3 here is CSVPTGAPEAFF. In DNA form, the CDR3 reads TGCAGCGTACCTACAGGGGCCCCTGAAGCTTTCTTT.

This sequence joins TRBV6-2 or TRBV6-3 and TRBJ2-5; the D gene is possibly TRBD2 (5 bases). The length of the CDR3 is 14 residues. V was cut by 4 bases and J by 4 bases, with 13 bases left in between. Germline V gene sequence: CDR1 MNHEY, CDR2 SVGEGT. CDR3 loop: CASSSSFNVETQYF. Here the CDR3 DNA reads TGTGCCAGCAGTTCTAGCTTTAACGTAGAGACCCAGTACTTC.